Described below is a single TCR beta chain sequence and its context. This sample stems from a study of shared clonotypes between healthy human individuals. Clones were sequenced by immunoSEQ multiplex PCR, and TCRdb holds only the in-frame ones, with some missing. Among hundreds of thousands of clones listed, around 96% were seen once. Per the germline V gene, CDR1 is LNHNV and CDR2 is YYDKDF (reference sequence). The CDR3 totals 16 residues. The junction had 7 bases not matched to a gene; V was cut back by 4 bases and J by 8 bases. The chain has TRBV15 and TRBJ2-1, with 14 bases matching TRBD2. The sequenced material came from naive CD4+ T cells sorted from blood. Specified subset: CD45RA+ positively selected. The origin of this receptor is a woman aged 25 to 39 in good health. The CDR3 loop is CATSKGLAGVVHEQFF. DNA of the CDR3: TGTGCCACCAGCAAGGGACTAGCGGGGGTAGTCCATGAGCAGTTCTTC.